Following are 5 T cell receptor beta chains from one sample sequenced in a study of molecular identifiers for immune sequencing clone quantification. In TCRdb, the PCR reads were re-called with MiXCR into one record per CDR3 protein. The sample shows 85,000 to 100,000 distinct CDR3 sequences, approximately 25% of them seen only once. Specimen: naive CD8+ T cells from blood, with Jurkat cell RNA spiked in. Described subset: FACS-sorted CD8+CD4-CCR7+CD45RA+ naive T cells. The receptors shown here come from a human donor in good health. Some libraries in this study had Jurkat cell RNA spiked in.

This clonotype has more than one count but fewer than ten. The V and J genes are TRBV6-1 and TRBJ1-1; D may be TRBD1 (5 bases). The CDR3 spans 17 residues. Germline CDR1 reads MNHNS; CDR2 reads SASEGT. The V end was cut by 2 bases, the J end by 0 bases, with 16 bases between. This chain's CDR3 is CASSEPFAQGMNTEAFF. CDR3 in DNA: TGTGCCAGCAGTGAACCCTTCGCGCAGGGCATGAACACTGAAGCTTTCTTT.

This clonotype was seen repeatedly, ten times or more. The gene calls are TRBV5-6 and TRBJ2-3; no definite D call. The CDR3 loop spans 16 amino acids. V was pared by 4 bases and J by 5 bases, with 20 bases between. Per germline, CDR1 SGHDT and CDR2 YYEEEE. The chain's CDR3 is CASSHTGSQPRDTQYF. The CDR3 DNA reads TGTGCCAGCAGCCATACCGGGTCTCAACCGCGAGATACGCAGTATTTT.

As regards this clonotype: This may stem from a read error, because a much larger clone lies one nucleotide away. The chain carries TRBV9 and TRBJ1-5; D possibly corresponds to TRBD1 (6 bases). CDR3 length: 15 amino acids. In germline, CDR1 is SGDLS, CDR2 YYNGEE. V shed 7 bases and J shed 0 bases, with 14 bases lying between them. The DNA for the CDR3 is TGTGCCAGCGGCTCCGGGACAACTAGCAATCAGCCCCAGCATTTT. Residues: CASGSGTTSNQPQHF.

The J gene is TRBJ2-7, the V gene TRBV6-6; the D call may be TRBD1 or TRBD2 (5 bases each). The V gene lost 4 bases and the J gene lost 3 bases, with 10 bases spanning the gap. The CDR3 runs 13 residues. In germline, CDR1 is MNHNY, CDR2 SVGAGI (reference sequence). CDR3: CASSWDGIYEQYF. In DNA, the CDR3 is TGTGCCAGCAGTTGGGACGGTATCTACGAGCAGTACTTC.

Comment on this clonotype: Sequence at one end of the junction differs from germline and may be a read error. The rearrangement joins TRBV4-2 to TRBJ2-6; TRBD1 might be the D (5 bases). Germline assignment: CDR1 LGHNA and CDR2 YNFKEQ. The CDR3 is 18 residues long. Written as DNA, the CDR3 is TGTGCCAGCAGCCAAAAGGAAGGCAGGGTTTATGGGGCCCACGTCCTGACTTTC. As protein: CASSQKEGRVYGAHVLTF.